In its sample, the clone carrying this T cell receptor beta chain was seen a few times. Authors' methods: Quantification of nucleated cells was approximated via reference gene primer amplification. The repertoire was sequenced with immunoSEQ multiplex PCR; TCRdb's copy has only in-frame clones and lacks some. V, J and clone size reflect that table, while D and trimming were determined from the DNA. Of more than 110,000 clones detected, roughly 82% appear once; the ten largest clones hold approximately 14%. This sample stems from a study of blood T cell repertoires in COVID-19. Germline values: CDR1 KGHDR, CDR2 SFDVKD. This CDR3 contains 15 residues. V lost 2 bases to trimming and J lost 0 bases, with 9 bases between them.

The TCR comes from a man older than 75 with acute or convalescent COVID-19. V usage is TRBV24-1 and J usage is TRBJ1-1; D not certain. Sequencing used peripheral blood. As DNA, the CDR3 is TGTGCCACCAGTGATTCAGGAACGGTGAACACTGAAGCTTTCTTT. It codes for CATSDSGTVNTEAFF.